The clone carrying this T cell receptor beta chain appeared a single time. The sample holds other DNA sequences that translate to the same CDR3. This sample is part of a study of shared clonotypes between healthy human individuals. On the study more broadly: Three CD4 naive, three CD4 memory, two CD8 naive and one CD8 memory plate were used per donor.

CD45RO negativity and positive selection for CCR7 defined naive CD8 cells, a population that excluded terminally differentiated effector memory CD45RA+ cells. Sequencing used immunoSEQ multiplex PCR; TCRdb keeps in-frame clones, though not all of them. The sample consists of about 2 million clones, roughly 95% of them appearing once. The germline V gene has CDR1 LNHDA and CDR2 SQIVND (reference sequence). The CDR3 runs to 14 residues. V lost 2 bases, J lost 0 bases, and 6 bases lay in between. This receptor was identified in a man aged 18 to 29 in good health. V and J are TRBV19 and TRBJ2-3; the D is unclear. Source material: naive CD8+ T cells sorted from blood. The CDR3 bases are TGTGCCAGTAGTATACTAGGAAGCACAGATACGCAGTATTTT. This encodes CASSILGSTDTQYF.